One sample yielded the 5 T cell receptor beta chains listed below, sequenced in a study of blood T cell repertoires in COVID-19. Assay: immunoSEQ multiplex PCR; the TCRdb copy retains only in-frame clones and omits some. This table has about 200,000 clones, about four fifths appearing once. Sequencing used peripheral blood. These receptors came from a woman aged 80 or older with COVID-19, enrolled during active disease.

The rearrangement joins TRBV6-5 to TRBJ2-1; 9 bases align to TRBD2. CDR1 is MNHEY and CDR2 is SVGAGI in the germline V gene. The V segment lost 10 bases and the J segment 7 bases; nucleotides outside the gene matches: 14. The length of the CDR3 is 15 residues. CDR3 sequence (DNA): TGTGCCACTCCTTCGGCGGATAGCGGGAGAAATGAGCAGTTCTTC. This translates into CATPSADSGRNEQFF.

This chain connects TRBV28 to TRBJ2-6, with D unclear. Trimming pared 1 base from V and 0 bases from J, leaving 7 bases between. CDR1 MDHEN and CDR2 SYDVKM come from the germline V gene. The CDR3 spans 16 residues. CDR3 coding DNA: TGTGCCAGCAGTTTATTCGGTAGCTCTGGGGCCAACGTCCTGACTTTC. Encoded protein: CASSLFGSSGANVLTF.

The chain has TRBV19 and TRBJ2-5, with D possibly matching TRBD2 (6 bases). This CDR3 is 14 amino acids long. The V gene lost 3 bases and the J gene lost 5 bases, with 13 bases spanning the gap. Germline V gene data show CDR1 as LNHDA and CDR2 as SQIVND (reference sequence). The CDR3 bases are TGTGCCAGTAGTATTCAGGGCCGGGGGGAGACCCAGTACTTC. This translates into CASSIQGRGETQYF.

The genes are TRBV19 and TRBJ1-5; TRBD1 is a possible D gene (5 bases). V lost 8 bases, J lost 11 bases, and 22 bases lay in between. Germline CDR1 and CDR2: LNHDA and SQIVND (reference sequence). The CDR3 extends over 14 amino acids. CDR3 DNA sequence: TGTGCCAGTTCCCAAGGGAGGGGTGGTAGGTCCCAGCATTTT. This sequence encodes CASSQGRGGRSQHF.

The chain links TRBV3-1 (or the pseudogene TRBV3-2) to TRBJ2-1, with 9 bases identical to TRBD1. The ends lost 5 bases at V and 6 bases at J; junction bases unmatched: 8. This CDR3 has 15 residues. Looked up from germline, CDR1 is LGHDT and CDR2 is YNNKEL (reference sequence). The CDR3 here is CASSFTGQGPNEQFF. DNA for the CDR3: TGTGCCAGCAGCTTCACGGGACAGGGCCCCAATGAGCAGTTCTTC.